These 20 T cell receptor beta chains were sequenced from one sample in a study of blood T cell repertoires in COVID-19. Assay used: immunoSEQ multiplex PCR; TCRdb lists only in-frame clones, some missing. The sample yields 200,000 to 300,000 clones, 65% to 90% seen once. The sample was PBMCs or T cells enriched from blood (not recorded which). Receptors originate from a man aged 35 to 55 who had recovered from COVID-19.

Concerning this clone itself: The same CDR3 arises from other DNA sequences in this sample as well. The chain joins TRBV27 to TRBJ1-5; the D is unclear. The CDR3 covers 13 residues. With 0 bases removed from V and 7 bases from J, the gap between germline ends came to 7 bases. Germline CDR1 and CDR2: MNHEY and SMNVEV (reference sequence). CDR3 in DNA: TGTGCCAGCAGTTTATCGCGGCGACAGCCCCAGCATTTT. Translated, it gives CASSLSRRQPQHF.

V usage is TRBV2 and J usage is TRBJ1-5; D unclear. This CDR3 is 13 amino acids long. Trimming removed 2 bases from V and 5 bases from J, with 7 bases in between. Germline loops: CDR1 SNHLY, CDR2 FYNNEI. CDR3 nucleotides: TGTGCCAGCAGTGAACAGGCTCATCAGCCCCAGCATTTT. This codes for CASSEQAHQPQHF.

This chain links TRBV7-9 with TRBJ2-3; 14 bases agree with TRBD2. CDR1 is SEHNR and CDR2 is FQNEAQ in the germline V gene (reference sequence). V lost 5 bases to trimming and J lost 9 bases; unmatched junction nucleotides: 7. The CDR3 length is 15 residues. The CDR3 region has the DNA TGTGCCAGCAGCGCCGGACTAGCGGGAGGTTGGACGCAGTATTTT. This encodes CASSAGLAGGWTQYF.

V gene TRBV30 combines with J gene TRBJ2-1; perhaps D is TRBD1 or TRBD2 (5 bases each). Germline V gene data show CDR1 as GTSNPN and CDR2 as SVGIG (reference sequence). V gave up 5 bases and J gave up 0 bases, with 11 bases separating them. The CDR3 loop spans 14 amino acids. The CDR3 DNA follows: TGTGCCTGGGAGGGGCTGAACTCCTACAATGAGCAGTTCTTC. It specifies CAWEGLNSYNEQFF.

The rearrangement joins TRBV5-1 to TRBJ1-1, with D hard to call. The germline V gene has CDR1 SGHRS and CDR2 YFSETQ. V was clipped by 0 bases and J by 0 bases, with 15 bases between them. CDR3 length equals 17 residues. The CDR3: CASSLVTGTAMNTEAFF. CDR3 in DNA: TGCGCCAGCAGCTTGGTTACTGGTACAGCTATGAACACTGAAGCTTTCTTT.

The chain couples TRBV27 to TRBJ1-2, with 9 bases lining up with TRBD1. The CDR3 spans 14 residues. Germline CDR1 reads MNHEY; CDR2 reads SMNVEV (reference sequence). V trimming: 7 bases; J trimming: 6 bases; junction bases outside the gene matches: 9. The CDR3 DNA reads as TGTGCCAGCACCACCGGGACAGGGAGGCATGGCTACACCTTC. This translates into CASTTGTGRHGYTF.

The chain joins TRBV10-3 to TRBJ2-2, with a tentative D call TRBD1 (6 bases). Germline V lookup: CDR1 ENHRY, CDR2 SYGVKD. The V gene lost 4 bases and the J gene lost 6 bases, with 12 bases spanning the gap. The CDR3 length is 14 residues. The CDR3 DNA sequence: TGTGCCATCAGTGCTATGGGGGCAGCCGGGGAGCTGTTTTTT. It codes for CAISAMGAAGELFF.

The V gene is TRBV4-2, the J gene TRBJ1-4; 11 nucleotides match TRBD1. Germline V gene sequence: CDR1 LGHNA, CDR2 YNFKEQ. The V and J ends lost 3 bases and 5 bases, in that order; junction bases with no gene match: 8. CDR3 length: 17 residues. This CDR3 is CASSQTLRDRGNEKLFF. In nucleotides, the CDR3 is TGTGCCAGCAGCCAGACACTCCGGGACAGGGGGAATGAAAAACTGTTTTTT.

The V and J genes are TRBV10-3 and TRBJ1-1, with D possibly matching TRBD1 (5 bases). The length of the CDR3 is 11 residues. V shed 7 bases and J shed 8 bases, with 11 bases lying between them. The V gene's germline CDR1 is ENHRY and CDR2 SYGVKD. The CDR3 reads CAITDTREAFF. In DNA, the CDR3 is TGTGCCATCACGGACACAAGAGAAGCTTTCTTT.

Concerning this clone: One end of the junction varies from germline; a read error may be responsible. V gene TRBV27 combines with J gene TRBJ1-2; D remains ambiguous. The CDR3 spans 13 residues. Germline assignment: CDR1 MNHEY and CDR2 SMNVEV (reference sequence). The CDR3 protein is CASTSTSGYGYTF. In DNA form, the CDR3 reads TGTGCCAGCACCTCTACATCGGGGTATGGTTACACCTTC.

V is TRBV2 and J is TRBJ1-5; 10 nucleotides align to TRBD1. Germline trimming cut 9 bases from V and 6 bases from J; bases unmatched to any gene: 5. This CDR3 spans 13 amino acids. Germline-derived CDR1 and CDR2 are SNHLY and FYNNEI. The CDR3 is CASGGTGVQPQHF. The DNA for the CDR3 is TGTGCCAGTGGCGGGACAGGGGTTCAGCCCCAGCATTTT.

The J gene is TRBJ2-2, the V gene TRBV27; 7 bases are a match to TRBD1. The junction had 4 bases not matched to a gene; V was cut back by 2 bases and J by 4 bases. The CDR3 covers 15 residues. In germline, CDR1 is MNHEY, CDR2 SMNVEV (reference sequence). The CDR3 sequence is CASSLDRAGTGELFF. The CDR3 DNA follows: TGTGCCAGCAGTTTAGACAGGGCGGGCACCGGGGAGCTGTTTTTT.

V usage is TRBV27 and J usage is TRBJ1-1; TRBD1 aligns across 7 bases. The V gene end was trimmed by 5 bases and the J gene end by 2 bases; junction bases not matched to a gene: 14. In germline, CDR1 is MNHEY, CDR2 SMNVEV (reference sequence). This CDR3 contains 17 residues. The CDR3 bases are TGTGCCAGCAGTCCCACAGGGGACGGTGGGTATAACACTGAAGCTTTCTTT. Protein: CASSPTGDGGYNTEAFF.

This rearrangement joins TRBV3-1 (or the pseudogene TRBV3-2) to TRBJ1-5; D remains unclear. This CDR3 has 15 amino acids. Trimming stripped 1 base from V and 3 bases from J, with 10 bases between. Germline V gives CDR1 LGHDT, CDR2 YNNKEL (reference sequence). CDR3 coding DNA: TGTGCCAGCAGCCAAGGGCGACAAAACAATCAGCCCCAGCATTTT. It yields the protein CASSQGRQNNQPQHF.

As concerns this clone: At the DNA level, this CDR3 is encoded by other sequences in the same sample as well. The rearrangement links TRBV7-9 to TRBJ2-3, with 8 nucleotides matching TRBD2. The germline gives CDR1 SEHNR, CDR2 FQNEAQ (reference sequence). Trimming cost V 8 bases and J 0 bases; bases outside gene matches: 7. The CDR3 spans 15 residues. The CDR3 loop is CASSGTSGSTDTQYF. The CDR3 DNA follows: TGTGCCAGCTCCGGGACTAGTGGAAGCACAGATACGCAGTATTTT.

The CDR3 DNA is TGCGCCAGCAGCCGGGGGGGACTAGCGGGAGGCCTTGACAACTACGAGCAGTACTTC. This translates into CASSRGGLAGGLDNYEQYF. This chain connects TRBV4-1 to TRBJ2-7, with 15 bases that match TRBD2. The CDR3 extends over 19 amino acids. J gave up 3 bases and V 4 bases, and 13 bases lay outside the gene matches. Germline V gene lookup returns CDR1 MGHRA and CDR2 YSYEKL.

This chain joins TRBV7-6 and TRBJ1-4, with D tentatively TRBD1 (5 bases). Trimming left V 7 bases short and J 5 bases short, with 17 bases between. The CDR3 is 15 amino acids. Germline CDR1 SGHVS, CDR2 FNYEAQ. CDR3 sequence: CASTPGHTVNEKLFF. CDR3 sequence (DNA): TGTGCCAGCACCCCCGGACATACAGTAAATGAAAAACTGTTTTTT.

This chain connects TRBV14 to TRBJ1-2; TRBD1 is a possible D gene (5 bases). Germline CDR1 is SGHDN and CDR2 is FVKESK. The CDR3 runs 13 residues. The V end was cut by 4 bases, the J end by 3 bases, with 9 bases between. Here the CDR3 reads CASSPGHDYGYTF. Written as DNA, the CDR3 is TGTGCCAGCAGCCCAGGGCACGACTATGGCTACACCTTC.

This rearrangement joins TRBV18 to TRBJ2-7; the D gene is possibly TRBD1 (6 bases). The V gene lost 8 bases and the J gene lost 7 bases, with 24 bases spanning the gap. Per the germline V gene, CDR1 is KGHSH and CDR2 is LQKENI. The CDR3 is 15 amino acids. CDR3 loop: CASTTGLKTYKEQYF. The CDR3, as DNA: TGTGCCAGCACAACAGGGCTAAAGACCTACAAGGAGCAGTACTTC.

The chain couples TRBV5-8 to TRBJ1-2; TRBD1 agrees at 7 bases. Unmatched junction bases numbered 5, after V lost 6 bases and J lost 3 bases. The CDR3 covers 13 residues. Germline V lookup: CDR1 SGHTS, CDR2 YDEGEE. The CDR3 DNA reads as TGTGCCAGCACCCGAGACAGGGACTATGGCTACACCTTC. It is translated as CASTRDRDYGYTF.